Below are 26 T cell receptor beta chains sequenced from a single sample in a study of cytomegalovirus exposure and HLA in healthy donors. PCR involved 60 Vbeta and 13 Jbeta primers. Repertoires were generated with immunoSEQ multiplex PCR, while TCRdb's copy carries only in-frame clones and drops some. The table records more than 150,000 clones, more than 70% of them present only once. Sample: PBMCs. Receptors originate from a middle-aged woman in good health and CMV-seropositive.

This clone was observed a single time. The genes are TRBV11-1 and TRBJ2-7, with a weak D call TRBD1 (6 bases). Germline V gene data show CDR1 as SGHAT and CDR2 as FQDESV (reference sequence). V was cut by 4 bases and J by 3 bases, with 10 bases left in between. The CDR3 is made up of 13 amino acids. The DNA of the CDR3 is TGTGCCAGCAGCTACCAGACAGGCTACGAGCAGTACTTC. This translates into CASSYQTGYEQYF.

This chain uses TRBV11-1 with TRBJ1-2; a weak D match, TRBD1 (6 bases). Trimming left V 1 base short and J 2 bases short, with 11 bases between. CDR3 length equals 15 residues. Germline V CDR1 and CDR2: SGHAT, FQDESV (reference sequence). In DNA form, the CDR3 reads TGTGCCAGCAGCTTAGGAACAGGGAGAAACTATGGCTACACCTTC. Protein sequence: CASSLGTGRNYGYTF.

This clone was observed a handful of times. The chain couples TRBV18 to TRBJ1-1; no definite D call. Trimming stripped 6 bases from V and 0 bases from J, with 14 bases between. From germline, CDR1 is KGHSH and CDR2 LQKENI. The CDR3 consists of 15 residues. CDR3 nucleotides: TGTGCCAGCTCTATGCGGAGGGCAATGAACACTGAAGCTTTCTTT. Its translation: CASSMRRAMNTEAFF. Complete variable domain (other parts from reference TRBV18 and TRBJ1-1): NAGVMQNPRHLVRRRGQEARLRCSPMKGHSHVYWYRQLPEEGLKFMVYLQKENIIDESGMPKERFSAEFPKEGPSILRIQQVVRGDSAAYFCASSMRRAMNTEAFFGQGTRLTVV.

This chain links TRBV7-2 with TRBJ2-7; D is unresolved. Trimming stripped 7 bases from V and 0 bases from J, with 16 bases between. The CDR3 runs 15 residues. Germline V gene sequence: CDR1 SGHTA, CDR2 FQGNSA. CDR3 loop: CASTRMNLDSYEQYF. The CDR3 region has the DNA TGTGCCAGCACCAGAATGAATCTAGACTCCTACGAGCAGTACTTC. Based on the CDR3 plus reference TRBV7-2 and TRBJ2-7, the full variable domain is GAGVSQSPSNKVTEKGKDVELRCDPISGHTALYWYRQSLGQGLEFLIYFQGNSAPDKSGLPSDRFSAERTGGSVSTLTIQRTQQEDSAVYLCASTRMNLDSYEQYFGPGTRLTVT.

V and J are TRBV19 and TRBJ2-1; 10 bases agree with TRBD1. The CDR3 totals 16 residues. Germline CDR1 reads LNHDA; CDR2 reads SQIVND (reference sequence). V lost 7 bases and J lost 5; bases outside the gene matches: 11. CDR3 sequence: CASTTAGTGVNNEQFF. CDR3 bases: TGTGCCAGTACTACCGCCGGGACAGGGGTAAACAATGAGCAGTTCTTC.

V and J are TRBV28 and TRBJ2-1; 7 bases line up with TRBD2. This CDR3 contains 16 residues. CDR1 MDHEN and CDR2 SYDVKM come from the germline V gene. J gave up 2 bases and V 4 bases, and 8 bases lay outside the gene matches. The CDR3, as DNA: TGTGCCAGCAGTTCACTATTAGCGGGCGCCTACAATGAGCAGTTCTTC. It codes for CASSSLLAGAYNEQFF. Drawing the rest from reference TRBV28 and TRBJ2-1, the complete variable domain is DVKVTQSSRYLVKRTGEKVFLECVQDMDHENMFWYRQDPGLGLRLIYFSYDVKMKEKGDIPEGYSVSREKKERFSLILESASTNQTSMYLCASSSLLAGAYNEQFFGPGTRLTVL.

V gene TRBV18 combines with J gene TRBJ1-1; 7 nucleotides line up with TRBD1. The CDR3 has 17 residues. V shed 6 bases and J 0 bases; nucleotides not matched to a gene: 13. Germline values: CDR1 KGHSH, CDR2 LQKENI. CDR3: CASSPSTGVGMNTEAFF. Here the CDR3 DNA reads TGTGCCAGCTCGCCTTCAACAGGGGTGGGAATGAACACTGAAGCTTTCTTT.

The chain combines TRBV18 with TRBJ2-1, with D possibly TRBD2 on 6 matching bases. This CDR3 comprises 14 residues. Per germline, CDR1 KGHSH and CDR2 LQKENI. V was trimmed by 0 bases and J by 9 bases, leaving 12 bases between them. The CDR3 nucleotides are TGTGCCAGCTCACCACCGGGAGGTGTTGGTGAGCAGTTCTTC. Amino acids: CASSPPGGVGEQFF.

This clone is a singleton in its sample. The chain uses TRBV7-9 and TRBJ2-3; 7 bases match TRBD2. Germline CDR1 reads SEHNR; CDR2 reads FQNEAQ (reference sequence). Trimming removed 1 base from V and 3 bases from J; junction bases left unmatched: 1. CDR3 length: 14 residues. The CDR3 loop reads CASSLGDYTDTQYF. CDR3 nucleotide sequence: TGTGCCAGCAGCTTAGGGGACTATACAGATACGCAGTATTTT. The whole variable domain, remainder taken from reference TRBV7-9 and TRBJ2-3, is DTGVSQNPRHKITKRGQNVTFRCDPISEHNRLYWYRQTLGQGPEFLTYFQNEAQLEKSRLLSDRFSAERPKGSFSTLEIQRTEQGDSAMYLCASSLGDYTDTQYFGPGTRLTVL.

The chain links TRBV7-9 to TRBJ2-7; a possible D gene is TRBD2 (5 bases). Per germline, CDR1 SEHNR and CDR2 FQNEAQ (reference sequence). V was pared by 5 bases and J by 6 bases, with 17 bases between. This CDR3 is 14 amino acids long. The CDR3 region has the DNA TGTGCCAGCAGCCTGGGAGAACAACGTCGCGAGCAGTACTTC. Its translation: CASSLGEQRREQYF.

The chain is built from TRBV7-3 and TRBJ1-2, with a possible D match to TRBD1 (6 bases). This CDR3 has 14 residues. V lost 5 bases, J lost 2 bases, and 12 bases lay in between. CDR1 is SGHTA and CDR2 is FQGTGA in the germline V gene. The CDR3 DNA is TGTGCCAGCAGCCCGGACAGATCCAACTATGGCTACACCTTC. This gives the protein CASSPDRSNYGYTF. Complete variable domain (other parts from reference TRBV7-3 and TRBJ1-2): GAGVSQTPSNKVTEKGKYVELRCDPISGHTALYWYRQSLGQGPEFLIYFQGTGAADDSGLPNDRFFAVRPEGSVSTLKIQRTERGDSAVYLCASSPDRSNYGYTFGSGTRLTVV.

This clone was detected a few times. The V and J genes are TRBV7-8 and TRBJ2-7; 9 bases map to TRBD2. V shed 5 bases, J shed 11 bases, and the junction held 13 bases outside the gene matches. The germline V gene encodes CDR1 SGHVS and CDR2 FQNEAQ. This CDR3 is built from 14 residues. The CDR3 DNA is TGTGCCAGCAGCGACTCGGGACTAGCCGCGAGGAAGTACTTC. Amino acids: CASSDSGLAARKYF.

The chain is built from TRBV2 and TRBJ1-6; D is perhaps TRBD1 (5 bases). The V end lost 4 bases, the J end lost 6 bases, and 10 bases lay between the germline ends. The length of the CDR3 is 14 residues. Germline CDR1 and CDR2: SNHLY and FYNNEI. The CDR3 DNA follows: TGTGCCAGCAGTGGGGGGGTTAGTAATTCACCCCTCCACTTT. As protein: CASSGGVSNSPLHF.

The chain joins TRBV4-2 to TRBJ2-7; D possibly corresponds to TRBD2 (6 bases). In germline, CDR1 is LGHNA, CDR2 YNFKEQ. The CDR3 consists of 14 residues. V was cut by 1 base and J by 4 bases, with 11 bases left in between. The CDR3 DNA reads as TGTGCCAGCAGCCAAGCGGGGGATGGTTACGAGCAGTACTTC. This codes for CASSQAGDGYEQYF.

CDR3 DNA: TGTGCCAGCAGTTTACAGGGGGGAAACTACGAGCAGTACTTC. Translated, it gives CASSLQGGNYEQYF. The chain couples TRBV28 to TRBJ2-7; D is perhaps TRBD1 (7 bases). The CDR3 is made up of 14 amino acids. Germline V gene data show CDR1 as MDHEN and CDR2 as SYDVKM. V was trimmed by 2 bases and J by 3 bases, leaving 11 bases between them.

The CDR3 DNA sequence: TGTGCCAGCAGTGATAGACAGGGGGCCAATCAGCCCCAGCATTTT. This codes for CASSDRQGANQPQHF. V is TRBV2 and J is TRBJ1-5; the match to TRBD1 covers 10 bases. The trim removed 3 bases at V and 3 bases at J, leaving 2 bases unmatched. The CDR3 length is 15 residues. Germline V gene sequence: CDR1 SNHLY, CDR2 FYNNEI.

The genes are TRBV15 and TRBJ2-7, with D maybe TRBD2 (6 bases). The CDR3 has 17 residues. The germline V gene has CDR1 LNHNV and CDR2 YYDKDF (reference sequence). Between the trimmed V and J ends, which lost 0 bases and 0 bases, there was a span of 15 bases. CDR3 DNA sequence: TGTGCCACCAGCAGAGATCCCCCGGCTAGCGTCTCCTACGAGCAGTACTTC. This translates into CATSRDPPASVSYEQYF.

V usage is TRBV7-2 and J usage is TRBJ2-1; D is ambiguous. Trimming took 3 bases from V and 7 from J, leaving 10 bases between them. Germline CDR1 reads SGHTA; CDR2 reads FQGNSA. The CDR3 length is 13 residues. The CDR3 loop reads CASSFLEWNEQFF. The CDR3 region has the DNA TGTGCCAGCAGCTTTCTAGAATGGAATGAGCAGTTCTTC.

The chain uses TRBV28 and TRBJ1-2, with 7 positions matching TRBD1. Germline V gives CDR1 MDHEN, CDR2 SYDVKM. The CDR3 has 15 amino acids. The trim removed 7 bases at V and 7 bases at J, leaving 15 bases unmatched. CDR3 region: CASTRRGRGNPGYTF. The CDR3 region has the DNA TGTGCCAGCACCCGCCGGGGCAGGGGGAACCCTGGCTACACCTTC.

The genes are TRBV2 and TRBJ1-3; D is uncertain. Germline V lookup: CDR1 SNHLY, CDR2 FYNNEI. The V and J ends lost 4 bases and 2 bases respectively, with 3 bases between them. CDR3 length equals 12 residues. The CDR3 DNA sequence: TGTGCCAGCAGTGTCGCTGGAAACACCATATATTTT. Translation: CASSVAGNTIYF.

This chain uses TRBV7-3 with TRBJ2-7, with D possibly matching TRBD2 (5 bases). Germline V CDR1 and CDR2: SGHTA, FQGTGA. Trimming cost V 3 bases and J 2 bases, with 17 bases left between them. The CDR3 sequence is 16 residues long. The CDR3 DNA reads TGTGCCAGCAGCTTTAATCTCCGGGAATCAACCTACGAGCAGTACTTC. This translates into CASSFNLRESTYEQYF.

This chain links TRBV15 with TRBJ2-7; D perhaps matches TRBD2 (6 bases). The CDR3 loop spans 13 amino acids. The germline CDR1 and CDR2 sequences are LNHNV and YYDKDF (reference sequence). V dropped 0 bases and J dropped 7 bases, with 10 bases sitting between them. As DNA, the CDR3 is TGTGCCACCAGCAGAGATTCTGGGAGGGAGCAGTACTTC. It codes for CATSRDSGREQYF. The whole variable domain, remainder taken from reference TRBV15 and TRBJ2-7, is DAMVIQNPRYQVTQFGKPVTLSCSQTLNHNVMYWYQQKSSQAPKLLFHYYDKDFNNEADTPDNFQSRRPNTSFCFLDIRSPGLGDTAMYLCATSRDSGREQYFGPGTRLTVT.

The genes are TRBV9 and TRBJ2-3; 10 nucleotides match TRBD2. Germline loops: CDR1 SGDLS, CDR2 YYNGEE. V was pared by 4 bases and J by 4 bases, with 9 bases of the junction left unmatched. This CDR3 spans 16 amino acids. CDR3 bases: TGTGCCAGCAGCACCCGGAGCGGGAGGGCGGCAGATACGCAGTATTTT. It specifies CASSTRSGRAADTQYF.

V gene TRBV10-1 combines with J gene TRBJ2-3; D ambiguous. The germline V and J ends were trimmed by 8 bases and 2 bases, with 29 bases remaining between them. Per germline, CDR1 WNHNN and CDR2 SYGVQD (reference sequence). This CDR3 contains 19 residues. The CDR3 sequence: CASSPGVPGLIEDTDTQYF. The CDR3 DNA follows: TGCGCCAGCTCTCCCGGAGTACCCGGCCTAATCGAAGACACAGATACGCAGTATTTT.

V gene TRBV19 combines with J gene TRBJ1-1, with D possibly matching TRBD1 (5 bases). The CDR3 runs to 13 residues. V lost 7 bases to trimming and J lost 7 bases, with 16 bases between them. The germline gives CDR1 LNHDA, CDR2 SQIVND (reference sequence). The CDR3 sequence: CASTSNRRYEAFF. In DNA, the CDR3 is TGTGCCAGTACGTCTAACAGGAGATATGAAGCTTTCTTT.

The chain is built from TRBV7-9 and TRBJ2-7; 10 bases align to TRBD2. V was clipped by 9 bases and J by 1 base; unmatched bases: 9. The CDR3 contains 15 residues. Germline V lookup: CDR1 SEHNR, CDR2 FQNEAQ (reference sequence). CDR3 coding DNA: TGTGCCAGACAGTTAGCGGGAGGCGCTTCCTACGAGCAGTACTTC. Protein: CARQLAGGASYEQYF.